These 3 T cell receptor beta chains were sequenced from one sample in a study of cytomegalovirus exposure and HLA in healthy donors. Primers included in the PCR were 60 Vbeta and 13 Jbeta primers. Produced via immunoSEQ multiplex PCR; TCRdb's table is partial and in-frame only. The repertoire holds around 120,000 clones, with roughly 70% as singletons. The material sequenced was PBMCs. The receptor source for this set is a woman under 30 in good health and CMV-seronegative.

Comment on this clone: Other DNA sequences of this sample code for an identical CDR3. The DNA of the CDR3 is TGTGCCAGCAGCTCCAGGGTTAGCAATCAGCCCCAGCATTTT. Translating it yields CASSSRVSNQPQHF. This chain uses TRBV7-8 with TRBJ1-5, with D possibly TRBD1 on 5 matching bases. This CDR3 has 14 residues. Germline V CDR1 and CDR2: SGHVS, FQNEAQ. V was shortened by 4 bases and J by 0 bases, with 7 bases between the two germline ends.

This clone was picked up one time. The V gene is TRBV19, the J gene TRBJ1-5; D gene ambiguous. Germline CDR1 and CDR2: LNHDA and SQIVND (reference sequence). CDR3 length: 12 residues. Trimming took 3 bases from V and 8 from J, leaving 8 bases between them. Written as DNA, the CDR3 is TGTGCCAGTAGTATTGCTCTAGAGCCCCAGCATTTT. Translated, it gives CASSIALEPQHF.

In its sample, this clone was seen once. The chain links TRBV6-4 to TRBJ1-5, with 12 bases identical to TRBD1. CDR1 is MRHNA, CDR2 SNTAGT, per germline. J gave up 1 base and V 6 bases, and 7 bases lay outside the gene matches. The CDR3 sequence is 17 residues long. The CDR3, as DNA: TGTGCCAGCAGCTCAGGGGACAGGGGGCAGAGCAATCAGCCCCAGCATTTT. As protein: CASSSGDRGQSNQPQHF.